This T cell receptor beta chain was observed in a study of T cell responses to AZD1222 COVID-19 vaccine. Points from the study as a whole: Mapped onto spike, vaccine-associated CD4 TCRs spanned it and were dominant at 160-218 and 743-854. Only after the peak T cell response were repertoires sampled. At baseline, seropositivity was found in only six or seven AZD1222 recipients.

For this clone: The antigen is not known.

The CDR3 contains 15 residues. V shed 2 bases, J shed 4 bases, and the junction held 2 bases outside the gene matches. In germline, CDR1 is MDHEN, CDR2 SYDVKM. Measured with immunoSEQ multiplex PCR; TCRdb has only the in-frame clones, and not every one. The profile shows about 100,000 clones, around 90% of them singletons. The clonotype was recovered from an adult in good health. This specimen was peripheral blood, taken on day 0 of AZD1222 vaccination. The chain recombines TRBV28 with TRBJ2-3; 11 bases are a match to TRBD2. The CDR3 loop is CASSLIAGGADTQYF. The CDR3 bases are TGTGCCAGCAGTTTAATAGCGGGGGGGGCAGATACGCAGTATTTT.